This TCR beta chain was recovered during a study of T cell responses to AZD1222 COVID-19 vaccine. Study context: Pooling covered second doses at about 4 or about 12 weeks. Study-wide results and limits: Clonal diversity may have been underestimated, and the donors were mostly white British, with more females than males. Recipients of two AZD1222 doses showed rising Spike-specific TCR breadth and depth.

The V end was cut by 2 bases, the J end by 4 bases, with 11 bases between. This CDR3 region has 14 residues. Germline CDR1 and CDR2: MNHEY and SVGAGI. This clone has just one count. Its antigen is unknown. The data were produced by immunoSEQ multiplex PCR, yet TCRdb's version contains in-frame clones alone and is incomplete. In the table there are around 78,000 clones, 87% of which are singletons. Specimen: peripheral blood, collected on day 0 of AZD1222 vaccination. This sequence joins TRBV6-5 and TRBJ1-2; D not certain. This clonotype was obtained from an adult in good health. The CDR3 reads CASSYDPRIYGYTF. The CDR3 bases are TGTGCCAGCAGTTACGATCCCCGGATCTATGGCTACACCTTC.